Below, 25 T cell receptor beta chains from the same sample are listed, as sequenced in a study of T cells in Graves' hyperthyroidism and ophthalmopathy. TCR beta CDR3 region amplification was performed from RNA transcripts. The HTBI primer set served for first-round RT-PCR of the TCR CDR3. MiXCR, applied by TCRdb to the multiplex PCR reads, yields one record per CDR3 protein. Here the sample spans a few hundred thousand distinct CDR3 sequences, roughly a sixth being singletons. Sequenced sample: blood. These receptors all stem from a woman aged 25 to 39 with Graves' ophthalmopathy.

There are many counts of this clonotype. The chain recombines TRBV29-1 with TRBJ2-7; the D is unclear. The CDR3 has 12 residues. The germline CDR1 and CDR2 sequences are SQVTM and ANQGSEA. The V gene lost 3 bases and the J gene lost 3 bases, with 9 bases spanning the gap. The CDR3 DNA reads TGCAGCGTTGAGTCTGACTTCTACGAGCAGTACTTC. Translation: CSVESDFYEQYF.

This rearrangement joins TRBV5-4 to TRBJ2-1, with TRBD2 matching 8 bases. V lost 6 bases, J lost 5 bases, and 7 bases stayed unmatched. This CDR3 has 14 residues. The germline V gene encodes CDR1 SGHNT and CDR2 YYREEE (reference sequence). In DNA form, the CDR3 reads TGTGCCAGCATTCTCGGCGGGGGGAACAATGAGCAGTTCTTC. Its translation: CASILGGGNNEQFF.

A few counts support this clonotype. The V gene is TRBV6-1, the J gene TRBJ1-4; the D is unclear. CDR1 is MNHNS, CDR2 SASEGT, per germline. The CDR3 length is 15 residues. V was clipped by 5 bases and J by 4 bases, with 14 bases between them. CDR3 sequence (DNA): TGTGCCAGCAGTTCCCAGGCGGCAGTTAATGAAAAACTGTTTTTT. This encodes CASSSQAAVNEKLFF.

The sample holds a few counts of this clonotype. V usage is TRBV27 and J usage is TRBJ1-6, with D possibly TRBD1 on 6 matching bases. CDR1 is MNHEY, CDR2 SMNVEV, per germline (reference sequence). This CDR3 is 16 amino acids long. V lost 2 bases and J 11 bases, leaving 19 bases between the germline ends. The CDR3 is CASSLGLGAMGTPLHF. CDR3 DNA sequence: TGTGCCAGCAGTTTAGGCCTGGGGGCGATGGGGACACCCCTCCACTTT.

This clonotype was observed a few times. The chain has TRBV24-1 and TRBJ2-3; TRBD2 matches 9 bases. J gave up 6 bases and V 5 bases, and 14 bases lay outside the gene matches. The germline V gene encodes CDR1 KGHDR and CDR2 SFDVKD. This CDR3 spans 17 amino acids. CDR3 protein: CATSGPPGLATTDTQYF. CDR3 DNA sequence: TGTGCCACCAGTGGCCCCCCGGGACTAGCTACAACGGATACGCAGTATTTT.

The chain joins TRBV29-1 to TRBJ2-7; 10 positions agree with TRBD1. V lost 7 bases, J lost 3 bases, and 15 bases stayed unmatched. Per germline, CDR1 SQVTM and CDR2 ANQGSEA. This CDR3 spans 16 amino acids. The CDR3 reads CSANTGTGAPLYEQYF. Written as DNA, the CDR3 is TGCAGCGCAAATACCGGGACAGGGGCACCTCTCTACGAGCAGTACTTC.

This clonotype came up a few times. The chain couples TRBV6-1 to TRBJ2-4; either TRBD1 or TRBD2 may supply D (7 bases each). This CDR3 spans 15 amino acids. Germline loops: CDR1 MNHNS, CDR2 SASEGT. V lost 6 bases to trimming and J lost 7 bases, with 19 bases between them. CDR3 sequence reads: CASSTTGVGRNIQYF. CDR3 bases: TGTGCCAGCAGCACCACAGGGGTCGGGAGGAACATTCAGTACTTC.

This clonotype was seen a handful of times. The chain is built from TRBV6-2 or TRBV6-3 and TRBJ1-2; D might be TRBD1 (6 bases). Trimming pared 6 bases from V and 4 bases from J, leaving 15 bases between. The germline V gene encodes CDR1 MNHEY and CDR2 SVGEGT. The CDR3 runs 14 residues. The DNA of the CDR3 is TGTGCCAGCAGGCCTGGGGGGCCGATCTATGGCTACACCTTC. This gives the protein CASRPGGPIYGYTF.

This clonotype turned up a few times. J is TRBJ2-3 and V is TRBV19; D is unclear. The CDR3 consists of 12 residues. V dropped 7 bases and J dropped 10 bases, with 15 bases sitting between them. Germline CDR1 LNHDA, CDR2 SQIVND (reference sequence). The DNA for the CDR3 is TGTGCCAGTAAAATGAGTGCAGGTCCGCAGTATTTT. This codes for CASKMSAGPQYF.

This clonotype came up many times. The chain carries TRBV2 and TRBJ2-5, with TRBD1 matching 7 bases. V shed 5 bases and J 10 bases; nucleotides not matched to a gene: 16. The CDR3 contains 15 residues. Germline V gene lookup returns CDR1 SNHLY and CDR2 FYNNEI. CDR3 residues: CASSPPGTALGVQYF. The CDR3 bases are TGTGCCAGCAGTCCCCCCGGGACAGCCCTTGGGGTCCAGTACTTC.

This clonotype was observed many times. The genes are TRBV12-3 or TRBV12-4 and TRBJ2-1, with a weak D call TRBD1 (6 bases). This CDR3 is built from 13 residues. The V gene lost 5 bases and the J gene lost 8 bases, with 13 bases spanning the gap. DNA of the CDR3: TGTGCCAGCAGTCGACTCAAGGGGGATGAGCAGTTCTTC. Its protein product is CASSRLKGDEQFF.

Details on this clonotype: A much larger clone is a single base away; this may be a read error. The CDR3 bases are TGTGCCAGCAGCGTAGGAGCGGTCTCCTACAATGAGCAGTTCTTC. This sequence encodes CASSVGAVSYNEQFF. The chain is built from TRBV9 and TRBJ2-1; possibly TRBD2 for D (5 bases). CDR1 SGDLS and CDR2 YYNGEE come from the germline V gene. The CDR3 sequence is 15 residues long. V was cut by 0 bases and J by 0 bases, with 7 bases left in between. Full variable domain (remainder filled in from reference TRBV9 and TRBJ2-1): DSGVTQTPKHLITATGQRVTLRCSPRSGDLSVYWYQQSLDQGLQFLIQYYNGEERAKGNILERFSAQQFPDLHSELNLSSLELGDSALYFCASSVGAVSYNEQFFGPGTRLTVL.

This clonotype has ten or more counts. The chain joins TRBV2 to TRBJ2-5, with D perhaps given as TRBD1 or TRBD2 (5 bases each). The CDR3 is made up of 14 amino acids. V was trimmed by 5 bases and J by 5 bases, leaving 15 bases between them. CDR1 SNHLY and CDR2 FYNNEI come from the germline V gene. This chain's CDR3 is CASSLHPWGETQYF. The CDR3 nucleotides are TGTGCCAGCAGTCTACACCCCTGGGGGGAGACCCAGTACTTC.

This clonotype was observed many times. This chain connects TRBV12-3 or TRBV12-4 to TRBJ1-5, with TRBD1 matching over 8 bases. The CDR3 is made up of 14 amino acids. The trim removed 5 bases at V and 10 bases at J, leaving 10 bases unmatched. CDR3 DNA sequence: TGTGCCAGCAGTACCAGACAGGGGAAGGGCCCCCAGCATTTT. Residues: CASSTRQGKGPQHF.

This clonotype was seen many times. The CDR3 sequence: CASSSALTPSNEQYF. The CDR3, as DNA: TGCGCCAGCAGCTCCGCTTTGACTCCTAGTAACGAGCAGTACTTC. The genes are TRBV5-1 and TRBJ2-7, with D unresolved. From germline, CDR1 is SGHRS and CDR2 YFSETQ. The CDR3 runs 15 residues. The germline V and J ends were trimmed by 3 bases and 5 bases, with 18 bases remaining between them.

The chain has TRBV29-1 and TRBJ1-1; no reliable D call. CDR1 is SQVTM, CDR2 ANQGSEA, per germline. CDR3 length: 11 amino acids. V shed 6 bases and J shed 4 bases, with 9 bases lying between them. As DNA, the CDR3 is TGCAGCGTCCAGAGGGCCACTGAAGCTTTCTTT. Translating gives CSVQRATEAFF.

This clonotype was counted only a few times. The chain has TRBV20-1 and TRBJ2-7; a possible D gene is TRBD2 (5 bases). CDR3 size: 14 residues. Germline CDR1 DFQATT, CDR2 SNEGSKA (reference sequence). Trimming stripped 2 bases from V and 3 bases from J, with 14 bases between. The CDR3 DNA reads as TGCAGTGCTAGACAGAAAATGGGAGACTACGAGCAGTACTTC. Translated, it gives CSARQKMGDYEQYF.

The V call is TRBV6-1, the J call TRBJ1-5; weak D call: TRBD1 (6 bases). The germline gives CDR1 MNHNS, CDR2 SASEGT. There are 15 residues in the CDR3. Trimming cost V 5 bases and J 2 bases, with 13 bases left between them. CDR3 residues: CASSIQGMGNQPQHF. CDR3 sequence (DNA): TGTGCCAGCAGTATACAGGGTATGGGCAATCAGCCCCAGCATTTT.

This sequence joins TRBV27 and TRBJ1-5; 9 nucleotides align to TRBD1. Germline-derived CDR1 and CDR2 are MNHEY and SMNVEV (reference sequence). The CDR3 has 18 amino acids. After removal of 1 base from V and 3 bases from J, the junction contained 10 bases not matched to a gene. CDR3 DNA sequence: TGTGCCAGCAGTTTATTGGCCACAGGGGGCTCCTACAATCAGCCCCAGCATTTT. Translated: CASSLLATGGSYNQPQHF.

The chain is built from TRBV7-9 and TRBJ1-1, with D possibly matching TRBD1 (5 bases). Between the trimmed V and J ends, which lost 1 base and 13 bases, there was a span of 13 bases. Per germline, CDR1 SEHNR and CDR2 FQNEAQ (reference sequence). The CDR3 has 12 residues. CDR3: CASSLVGTFFFF. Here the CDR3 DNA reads TGTGCCAGCAGCTTAGTTGGGACGTTTTTTTTCTTT.

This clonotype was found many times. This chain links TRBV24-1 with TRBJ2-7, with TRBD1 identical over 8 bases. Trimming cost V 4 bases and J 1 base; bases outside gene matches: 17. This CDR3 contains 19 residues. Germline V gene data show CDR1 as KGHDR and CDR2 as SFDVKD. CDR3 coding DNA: TGTGCCACCAGTGACCCTTCCGGACAGGGTTCGGGAGAATCCTACGAGCAGTACTTC. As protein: CATSDPSGQGSGESYEQYF.

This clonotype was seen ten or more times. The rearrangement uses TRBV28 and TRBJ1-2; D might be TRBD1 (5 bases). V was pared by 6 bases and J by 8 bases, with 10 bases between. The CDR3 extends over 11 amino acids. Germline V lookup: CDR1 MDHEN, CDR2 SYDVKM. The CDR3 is CASRIHRGYTF. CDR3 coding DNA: TGTGCCAGCAGGATACACAGGGGCTACACCTTC.

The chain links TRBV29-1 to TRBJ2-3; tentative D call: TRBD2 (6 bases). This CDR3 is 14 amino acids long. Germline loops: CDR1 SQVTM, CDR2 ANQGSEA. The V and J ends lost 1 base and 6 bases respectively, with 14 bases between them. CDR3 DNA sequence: TGCAGCGTTGAAGGGACTAAAGGGAAGGATACGCAGTATTTT. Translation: CSVEGTKGKDTQYF.

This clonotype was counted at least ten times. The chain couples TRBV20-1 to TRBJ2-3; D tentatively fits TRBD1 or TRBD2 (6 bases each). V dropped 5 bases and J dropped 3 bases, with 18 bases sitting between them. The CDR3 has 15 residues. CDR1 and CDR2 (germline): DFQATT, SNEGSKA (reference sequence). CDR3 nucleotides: TGCAGTGCTGGGGTCGGGGGCCGTATTACAGATACGCAGTATTTT. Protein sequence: CSAGVGGRITDTQYF.

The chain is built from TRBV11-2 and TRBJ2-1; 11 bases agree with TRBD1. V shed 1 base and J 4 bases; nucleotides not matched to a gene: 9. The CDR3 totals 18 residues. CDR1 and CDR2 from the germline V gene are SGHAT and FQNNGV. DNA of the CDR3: TGTGCCAGCAGCTTAGCGGGACAGGGGGGGATTTTTTACAATGAGCAGTTCTTC. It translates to CASSLAGQGGIFYNEQFF. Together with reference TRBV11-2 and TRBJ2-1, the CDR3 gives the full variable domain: EAGVAQSPRYKIIEKRQSVAFWCNPISGHATLYWYQQILGQGPKLLIQFQNNGVVDDSQLPKDRFSAERLKGVDSTLKIQPAKLEDSAVYLCASSLAGQGGIFYNEQFFGPGTRLTVL.